These 24 T cell receptor beta chains came from one sample sequenced in a study of PD-L1 blockade in urothelial cancer. The time point is: pretreatment peripheral blood. Here immunoSEQ multiplex PCR was the method, and the copy in TCRdb shows in-frame clones only, minus some. The data hold about 56,000 clones, with around 86% observed a single time. This material consisted of PBMCs, taken around atezolizumab (anti-PD-L1) treatment. These receptors were obtained from a man between 65 and 85 years old with urothelial cancer.

CDR3 coding DNA: TGCGCCAGCAGCGATACAGGGGCCAGCACAGATACGCAGTATTTT. As protein: CASSDTGASTDTQYF. The rearrangement uses TRBV4-1 and TRBJ2-3; 7 nucleotides match TRBD1. The CDR3 sequence is 15 residues long. V dropped 5 bases and J dropped 0; count of bases not matched to a gene: 5. Germline V CDR1 and CDR2: MGHRA, YSYEKL.

CDR3 nucleotides: TGTGCCAGCAGCTTGTGGGGTCGACTAGCGGGACCCTACGAGCAGTACTTC. This sequence encodes CASSLWGRLAGPYEQYF. The rearrangement uses TRBV5-6 and TRBJ2-7; TRBD2 matches at 11 bases. Unmatched junction bases numbered 8, after V lost 1 base and J lost 2 bases. The CDR3 is made up of 17 amino acids. The germline V gene has CDR1 SGHDT and CDR2 YYEEEE.

The chain uses TRBV5-4 and TRBJ1-4; D is unresolved. The CDR3 contains 15 residues. V was trimmed by 4 bases and J by 7 bases, leaving 17 bases between them. Germline lookup yields CDR1 SGHNT and CDR2 YYREEE (reference sequence). The CDR3 DNA follows: TGTGCCAGCAGCGCCGGCGGAGGGCGGGCTGAAAAACTGTTTTTT. Translation: CASSAGGGRAEKLFF.

The J gene is TRBJ1-1, the V gene TRBV29-1; possibly TRBD1 for D (6 bases). With 4 bases removed from V and 0 bases from J, the gap between germline ends came to 12 bases. CDR3 length: 14 amino acids. The germline gives CDR1 SQVTM, CDR2 ANQGSEA. The CDR3 is CSVVLGGVNTEAFF. In nucleotides, the CDR3 is TGCAGCGTTGTGCTTGGGGGCGTGAACACTGAAGCTTTCTTT.

The chain links TRBV2 to TRBJ1-3; 9 bases fit TRBD1. CDR1 is SNHLY, CDR2 FYNNEI, per germline. There are 16 residues in the CDR3. The trim removed 8 bases at V and 0 bases at J, leaving 8 bases unmatched. This CDR3 is CASSRDRDPSGNTIYF. CDR3 nucleotides: TGTGCCAGCTCCCGGGACAGGGACCCCTCTGGAAACACCATATATTTT.

The V and J genes are TRBV11-2 and TRBJ2-6; TRBD1 is a possible D gene (6 bases). Trimming shortened V by 5 bases and J by 0 bases, and 20 bases separated the two germline ends. CDR3 length equals 19 residues. The germline CDR1 and CDR2 sequences are SGHAT and FQNNGV. CDR3 sequence (DNA): TGTGCCAGCAGCCACAGGGCAGGGGCTTCCATCTCTGGGGCCAACGTCCTGACTTTC. Translating gives CASSHRAGASISGANVLTF.

V and J are TRBV5-4 and TRBJ2-5; 10 bases fit TRBD2. V gave up 4 bases and J gave up 4 bases; unmatched junction bases: 10. Germline CDR1 SGHNT, CDR2 YYREEE (reference sequence). The CDR3 totals 16 residues. The CDR3 DNA reads as TGTGCCAGCAGCCCAGGGGGGCTAGCGGGAGCAGAGACCCAGTACTTC. This translates into CASSPGGLAGAETQYF. Complete variable domain (other parts from reference TRBV5-4 and TRBJ2-5): ETGVTQSPTHLIKTRGQQVTLRCSSQSGHNTVSWYQQALGQGPQFIFQYYREEENGRGNFPPRFSGLQFPNYSSELNVNALELDDSALYLCASSPGGLAGAETQYFGPGTRLLVL.

CDR3 DNA sequence: TGTGCCAGCCGCGTCACAGGGATCGATGAGCAGTTCTTC. Translation gives CASRVTGIDEQFF. V and J are TRBV5-4 and TRBJ2-1, with a weak D call TRBD1 (6 bases). The germline V gene encodes CDR1 SGHNT and CDR2 YYREEE (reference sequence). Trimming took off 7 bases at V and 8 bases at J, with 16 bases between the two ends. There are 13 residues in the CDR3.

The gene calls are TRBV11-3 and TRBJ2-7; TRBD2 is a possible D gene (6 bases). Germline lookup yields CDR1 SGHNT and CDR2 YENEEA. This CDR3 spans 13 amino acids. V lost 5 bases to trimming and J lost 6 bases, with 14 bases between them. DNA of the CDR3: TGTGCCAGCAGCGGCGGGGTGTACAGCGAGCAGTACTTC. As protein: CASSGGVYSEQYF. The entire variable domain, with the rest obtained from reference TRBV11-3 and TRBJ2-7, is as follows: EAGVVQSPRYKIIEKKQPVAFWCNPISGHNTLYWYLQNLGQGPELLIRYENEEAVDDSQLPKDRFSAERLKGVDSTLKIQPAELGDSAVYLCASSGGVYSEQYFGPGTRLTVT.

The chain has TRBV5-1 and TRBJ2-1, with 16 bases identical to TRBD2. V trimming: 2 bases; J trimming: 7 bases; junction bases outside the gene matches: 6. The CDR3 consists of 17 residues. Per the germline V gene, CDR1 is SGHRS and CDR2 is YFSETQ. The CDR3: CASSFRGLAGGRNEQFF. CDR3 coding DNA: TGCGCCAGCAGCTTCAGGGGACTAGCGGGAGGGCGGAATGAGCAGTTCTTC.

CDR3: CASSRLSGTSGANVLTF. CDR3 sequence (DNA): TGTGCCAGCTCACGACTAAGTGGAACATCTGGGGCCAACGTCCTGACTTTC. The genes are TRBV18 and TRBJ2-6, with a tentative D call TRBD2 (5 bases). The germline V gene encodes CDR1 KGHSH and CDR2 LQKENI. The CDR3 sequence is 17 residues long. Trimming removed 4 bases from V and 1 base from J, with 14 bases in between. Based on the CDR3 plus reference TRBV18 and TRBJ2-6, the full variable domain is NAGVMQNPRHLVRRRGQEARLRCSPMKGHSHVYWYRQLPEEGLKFMVYLQKENIIDESGMPKERFSAEFPKEGPSILRIQQVVRGDSAAYFCASSRLSGTSGANVLTFGAGSRLTVL.

This clone was picked up a small number of times. The chain combines TRBV7-2 with TRBJ2-7; 8 nucleotides match TRBD1. With V trimmed by 0 bases and J by 6 bases, 4 bases remained unmatched. The CDR3 spans 14 residues. Germline values: CDR1 SGHTA, CDR2 FQGNSA. The CDR3, as DNA: TGTGCCAGCAGCTTAGCGCAGGGGGCGGTCGAGCAGTACTTC. Protein: CASSLAQGAVEQYF.

A single count supports this clone. V usage is TRBV18 and J usage is TRBJ2-7, with TRBD1 matching over 10 bases. The CDR3 is 14 residues long. Losses at the gene ends were 4 bases for V and 4 bases for J; bases not matched to a gene: 4. CDR1 and CDR2 (germline): KGHSH, LQKENI. The CDR3 loop reads CASSRGQGGYEQYF. CDR3 coding DNA: TGTGCCAGCTCACGAGGACAGGGGGGATACGAGCAGTACTTC.

The chain combines TRBV4-1 with TRBJ2-1; 7 nucleotides match TRBD2. This CDR3 has 16 amino acids. The trim removed 0 bases at V and 7 bases at J, leaving 9 bases unmatched. Germline CDR1 is MGHRA and CDR2 is YSYEKL. The CDR3 DNA reads as TGCGCCAGCAGCCAAGATTGGGGGACTAAATCTAATGAGCAGTTCTTC. This translates into CASSQDWGTKSNEQFF.

The chain combines TRBV19 with TRBJ1-5; a weak D match, TRBD1 (6 bases). The germline CDR1 and CDR2 sequences are LNHDA and SQIVND (reference sequence). V lost 7 bases and J 3 bases, leaving 19 bases between the germline ends. There are 16 residues in the CDR3. The CDR3 sequence: CASTVGAADFNQPQHF. The CDR3 nucleotides are TGTGCCAGTACCGTGGGGGCGGCTGACTTCAATCAGCCCCAGCATTTT.

This clone was found once. This rearrangement joins TRBV6-5 to TRBJ2-7, with 7 bases that match TRBD1. Germline CDR1 reads MNHEY; CDR2 reads SVGAGI. J lost 3 bases, V lost 2 bases, and 1 base had no gene match. This CDR3 has 13 amino acids. In DNA, the CDR3 is TGTGCCAGCAGTTACGACAGGGACTACGAGCAGTACTTC. Translating it yields CASSYDRDYEQYF.

The chain employs TRBV15 and TRBJ2-5; 11 bases map to TRBD2. Germline CDR1 reads LNHNV; CDR2 reads YYDKDF (reference sequence). The CDR3 consists of 21 residues. Germline trimming cut 0 bases from V and 5 bases from J; bases unmatched to any gene: 20. The CDR3, as DNA: TGTGCCACCAGCAGAGATCTCATTAGCGGGAGGGCCGGGTTGGAGGGGGAGACCCAGTACTTC. Its translation is CATSRDLISGRAGLEGETQYF.

The chain couples TRBV15 to TRBJ1-3, with D hard to call. The CDR3 has 15 residues. Germline V gives CDR1 LNHNV, CDR2 YYDKDF (reference sequence). V dropped 5 bases and J dropped 0 bases, with 11 bases sitting between them. CDR3 nucleotide sequence: TGTGCCACCAGCTCCCCCCGGAGCTCTGGAAACACCATATATTTT. Protein: CATSSPRSSGNTIYF.

The table lists this clone with a count of one. The chain has TRBV11-2 and TRBJ2-1; D perhaps matches TRBD2 (7 bases). V was cut by 5 bases and J by 0 bases, with 14 bases left in between. CDR3 size: 16 residues. Germline assignment: CDR1 SGHAT and CDR2 FQNNGV. In nucleotides, the CDR3 is TGTGCCAGCAGCCGGGGGGCGGGGGCCTCCTACAATGAGCAGTTCTTC. Translation gives CASSRGAGASYNEQFF. The full variable domain, its missing parts supplied by reference TRBV11-2 and TRBJ2-1, is EAGVAQSPRYKIIEKRQSVAFWCNPISGHATLYWYQQILGQGPKLLIQFQNNGVVDDSQLPKDRFSAERLKGVDSTLKIQPAKLEDSAVYLCASSRGAGASYNEQFFGPGTRLTVL.

The chain recombines TRBV5-1 with TRBJ2-1; D is possibly TRBD1 (8 bases). The CDR3 is made up of 14 amino acids. The germline gives CDR1 SGHRS, CDR2 YFSETQ. The V end was cut by 4 bases, the J end by 7 bases, with 15 bases between. The CDR3 sequence: CASSLQGGSNEQFF. The CDR3 nucleotides read TGCGCCAGCAGCCTACAGGGGGGGTCGAATGAGCAGTTCTTC. Filled out from reference TRBV5-1 and TRBJ2-1, the complete variable domain reads KAGVTQTPRYLIKTRGQQVTLSCSPISGHRSVSWYQQTPGQGLQFLFEYFSETQRNKGNFPGRFSGRQFSNSRSEMNVSTLELGDSALYLCASSLQGGSNEQFFGPGTRLTVL.

The table lists this clone with a few counts. The chain is built from TRBV6-1 and TRBJ2-7; a possible D gene is TRBD1 (6 bases). Per the germline V gene, CDR1 is MNHNS and CDR2 is SASEGT. The CDR3 length is 14 residues. Deletions cut 4 bases from V and 0 bases from J, with 10 bases between. Here the CDR3 DNA reads TGTGCCAGCAGTGCCTGGGACAACTCCTACGAGCAGTACTTC. Its protein product is CASSAWDNSYEQYF.

The chain couples TRBV5-1 to TRBJ2-1, with TRBD2 identical over 10 bases. The CDR3 is made up of 18 amino acids. Germline V CDR1 and CDR2: SGHRS, YFSETQ. Trimming removed 2 bases from V and 0 bases from J; junction bases left unmatched: 8. CDR3: CASSLAGGSSPSYNEQFF. In DNA form, the CDR3 reads TGCGCCAGCAGCTTAGCGGGAGGGTCCTCCCCCTCCTACAATGAGCAGTTCTTC.

The CDR3 reads CASRPEGVRDTQYF. DNA for the CDR3: TGTGCCAGCAGGCCCGAAGGGGTGCGAGATACGCAGTATTTT. The chain uses TRBV7-2 and TRBJ2-3; D possibly corresponds to TRBD1 (5 bases). The CDR3 covers 14 residues. Germline V CDR1 and CDR2: SGHTA, FQGNSA. Trimming cost V 6 bases and J 5 bases, with 15 bases left between them.

The CDR3 DNA follows: TGTGCCAGCAGCTTGGATTTAGGCGGGAGCTACAATGAGCAGTTCTTC. Translating gives CASSLDLGGSYNEQFF. The chain links TRBV5-6 to TRBJ2-1, with 7 bases fitting TRBD2. The CDR3 totals 16 residues. Germline loops: CDR1 SGHDT, CDR2 YYEEEE. Unmatched junction bases numbered 6, after V lost 0 bases and J lost 3 bases.